The present T cell receptor beta chain was sequenced within a study of T cell responses to AZD1222 COVID-19 vaccine. Study-level background: Whether given at about 4 or about 12 weeks, second doses were pooled.

The V gene's germline CDR1 is LNHDA and CDR2 SQIVND (reference sequence). V dropped 4 bases and J dropped 2 bases, with 6 bases sitting between them. The CDR3 spans 13 residues. Study results and caveats: A rise in Spike-specific TCR breadth and depth followed two AZD1222 doses. The donors showed a predominance of white British ancestry and of females, with possible underestimation of clonal diversity. Sampling captured repertoires only after the peak T cell response.

Generated by immunoSEQ multiplex PCR, the TCRdb table keeps only in-frame clones and is missing some. The data show about 100,000 clones, 80% to 95% seen once. Comment on this clone: Its antigen remains unknown.

The sequences come from peripheral blood, collected on day 0 of AZD1222 vaccination. J is TRBJ2-1 and V is TRBV19; D call uncertain. The sequence came from an adult in good health. CDR3 amino acids: CASSSQAYNEQFF. CDR3 nucleotides: TGTGCCAGTAGTAGTCAGGCCTACAATGAGCAGTTCTTC.